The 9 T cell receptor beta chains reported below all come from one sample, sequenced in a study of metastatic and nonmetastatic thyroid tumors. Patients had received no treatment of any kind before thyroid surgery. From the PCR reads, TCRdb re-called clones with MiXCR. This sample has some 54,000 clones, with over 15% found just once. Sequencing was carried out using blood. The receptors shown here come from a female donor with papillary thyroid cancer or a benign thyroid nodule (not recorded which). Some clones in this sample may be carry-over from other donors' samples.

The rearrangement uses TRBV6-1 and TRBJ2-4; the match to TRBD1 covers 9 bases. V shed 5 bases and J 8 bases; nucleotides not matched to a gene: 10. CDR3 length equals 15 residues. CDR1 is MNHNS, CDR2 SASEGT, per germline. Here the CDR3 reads CASSTGDRVVDIQYF. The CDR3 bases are TGTGCCAGCAGTACAGGGGACAGGGTGGTGGACATTCAGTACTTC.

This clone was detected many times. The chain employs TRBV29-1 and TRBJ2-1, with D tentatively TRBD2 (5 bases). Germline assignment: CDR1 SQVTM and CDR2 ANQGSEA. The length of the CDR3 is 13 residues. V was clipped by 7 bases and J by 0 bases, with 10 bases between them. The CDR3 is CSGGAASYNEQFF. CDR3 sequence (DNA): TGCAGCGGTGGAGCGGCCTCCTACAATGAGCAGTTCTTC.

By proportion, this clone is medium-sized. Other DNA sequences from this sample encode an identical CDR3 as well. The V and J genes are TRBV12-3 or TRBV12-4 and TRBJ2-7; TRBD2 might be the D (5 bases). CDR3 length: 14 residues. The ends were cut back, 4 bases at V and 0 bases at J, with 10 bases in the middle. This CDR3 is CASSYSARSYEQYF. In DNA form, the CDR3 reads TGTGCCAGCAGTTATAGCGCCCGCTCCTACGAGCAGTACTTC.

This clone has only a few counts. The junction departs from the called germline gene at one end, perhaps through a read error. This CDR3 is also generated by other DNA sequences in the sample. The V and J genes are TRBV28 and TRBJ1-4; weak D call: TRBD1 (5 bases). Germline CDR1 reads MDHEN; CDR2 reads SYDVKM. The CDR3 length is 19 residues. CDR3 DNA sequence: TGCGCCAGCAGTCCATTTTGGGGACGTAGAGGGCCAACTAATGAAAAACTGTTTTTT. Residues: CASSPFWGRRGPTNEKLFF.

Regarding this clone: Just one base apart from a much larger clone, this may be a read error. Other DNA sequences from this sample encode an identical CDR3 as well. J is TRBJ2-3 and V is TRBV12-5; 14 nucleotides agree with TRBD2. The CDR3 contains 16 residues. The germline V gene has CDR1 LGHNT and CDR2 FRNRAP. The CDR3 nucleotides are TGTGCCAGTGGTTCTCCCGGGACTAGCGGGAGCGATACGCAGTATTTT. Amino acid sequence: CASGSPGTSGSDTQYF. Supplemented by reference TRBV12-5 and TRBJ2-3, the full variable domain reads DARVTQTPRHKVTEMGQEVTMRCQPILGHNTVFWYRQTMMQGLELLAYFRNRAPLDDSGMPKDRFSAEMPDATLATLKIQPSEPRDSAVYFCASGSPGTSGSDTQYFGPGTRLTVL.

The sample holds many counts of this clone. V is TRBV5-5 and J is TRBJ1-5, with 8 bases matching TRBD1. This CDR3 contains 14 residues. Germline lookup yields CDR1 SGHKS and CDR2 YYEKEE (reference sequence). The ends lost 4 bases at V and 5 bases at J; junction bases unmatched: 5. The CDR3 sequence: CASSADRVDQPQHF. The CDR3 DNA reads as TGTGCCAGCAGCGCGGACAGGGTGGATCAGCCCCAGCATTTT.

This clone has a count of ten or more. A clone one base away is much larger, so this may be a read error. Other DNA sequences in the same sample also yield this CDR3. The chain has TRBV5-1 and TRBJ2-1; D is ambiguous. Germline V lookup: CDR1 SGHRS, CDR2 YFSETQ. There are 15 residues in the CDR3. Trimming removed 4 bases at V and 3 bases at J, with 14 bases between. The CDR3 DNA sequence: TGCGCCAGCAGCCTGGTCTTGGGCCACTACAATGAGCAGTTCTTC. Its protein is CASSLVLGHYNEQFF.

This CDR3 reads CASSRTSGATDTQYF. CDR3 DNA: TGTGCCAGCAGCCGGACTAGCGGGGCCACAGATACGCAGTATTTT. The chain joins TRBV6-4 to TRBJ2-3; TRBD2 matches 12 bases. V lost 6 bases to trimming and J lost 2 bases; unmatched junction nucleotides: 3. From germline, CDR1 is MRHNA and CDR2 SNTAGT. This CDR3 comprises 15 residues.

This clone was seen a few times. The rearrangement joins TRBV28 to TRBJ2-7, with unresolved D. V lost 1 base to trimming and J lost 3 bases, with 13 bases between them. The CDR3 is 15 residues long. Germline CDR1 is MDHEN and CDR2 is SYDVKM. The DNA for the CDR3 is TGTGCCAGCAGTTTATTACAAGACCCACGCTACGAGCAGTACTTC. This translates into CASSLLQDPRYEQYF.